This T cell receptor (beta chain) was sequenced during a study of patients and donors after allogeneic stem cell transplantation. TCRdb called the RT-PCR reads again in MiXCR, with one record for every CDR3 protein. The table records about 110,000 distinct CDR3 sequences, over 30% of them present only once. This clonotype was seen many times. The trim removed 0 bases at V and 4 bases at J, leaving 7 bases unmatched. There are 16 residues in the CDR3. Germline loops: CDR1 LGHNA, CDR2 YSLEER. This clonotype was obtained from a human donor who was either an allogeneic HSCT recipient or a stem cell or donor lymphocyte infusion donor (not recorded which). It is not recorded whose cells these are; they may come from a transplant donor. This chain links TRBV4-3 with TRBJ2-7; 9 positions agree with TRBD2. Input material: blood, either unsorted or a sorted T cell fraction (not recorded which). CDR3 loop: CASSQDLLAGGYEQYF. In DNA form, the CDR3 reads TGCGCCAGCAGCCAAGATCTCCTGGCGGGGGGGTACGAGCAGTACTTC.